A selection of T cell receptor beta chains follows, all from one sample in a study of neurological immune-mediated disorders. Each CDR3 protein is one row after TCRdb ran MiXCR on the 5' RACE reads. The table has around 66,000 distinct CDR3 sequences, 4% to 6% seen once. The sequencing input was PBMCs. These receptors were taken from a young woman with multiple sclerosis. The CDR3 runs from the conserved cysteine through the conserved F or W. A D gene is named only where the DNA matches it firmly. Expanded clones are given a class, and other clones once, few, many or no size at all.

j_call: TRBJ1-5
clone_size: -
v_call: TRBV30
d_call: TRBD1
cdr3_nt: TGTGCCTGGAGTACGAACGGACAGGGCAATCAGCCCCAGAATTTT
cdr3_aa: CAWSTNGQGNQPQNF

j_call: TRBJ1-1
clone_size: few
v_call: TRBV20-1
d_call: -
cdr3_nt: TGCAGTGCTGTCGGGGTCACGAACACTGAAGCTTTCTTT
cdr3_aa: CSAVGVTNTEAFF

j_call: TRBJ2-5
clone_size: few
v_call: TRBV9
d_call: TRBD2
cdr3_nt: TGTGCCAGCAGCGCGGGAGGGTCTAGGGAGACCCAGTACTTC
cdr3_aa: CASSAGGSRETQYF

j_call: TRBJ2-1
clone_size: few
v_call: TRBV5-6
d_call: TRBD2
cdr3_nt: TGTGCCAGCAGCTTCCTAGCGGGGGGGCGAGATGAGCAGTTCTTC
cdr3_aa: CASSFLAGGRDEQFF

j_call: TRBJ2-7
clone_size: many
v_call: TRBV28
d_call: -
cdr3_nt: TGTGCCAGCAGTTTATCCCGCTACGAGCAGTACTTC
cdr3_aa: CASSLSRYEQYF

j_call: TRBJ2-2
clone_size: few
v_call: TRBV5-1
d_call: -
cdr3_nt: TGCGCCAGCAGCTTGTTCGGAAAGGGCACCGGGGAGCTGTTTTTT
cdr3_aa: CASSLFGKGTGELFF

j_call: TRBJ1-4
clone_size: many
v_call: TRBV7-2
d_call: -
cdr3_nt: TGTGCCAGCAGCCCCACGATGGTTCCATCAAAACTGTTTTTT
cdr3_aa: CASSPTMVPSKLFF

j_call: TRBJ1-6
clone_size: many
v_call: TRBV20-1
d_call: -
cdr3_nt: TGCAGTGCTAGAGCTGGAAGTGGGGGTCTTAGGTCACCCCTCAACTTT
cdr3_aa: CSARAGSGGLRSPLNF

j_call: TRBJ2-1
clone_size: -
v_call: TRBV3-1
d_call: TRBD1
cdr3_nt: TGTGCCAGCAGCCAAGATTTTCACAGGGGCGAGGGCAATGAGCAGTTCTTC
cdr3_aa: CASSQDFHRGEGNEQFF

j_call: TRBJ2-5
clone_size: many
v_call: TRBV4-2
d_call: -
cdr3_nt: TGTGCCAGCGCTCCAGGATCCGCTCAAGAGACCCAGTACTTC
cdr3_aa: CASAPGSAQETQYF

j_call: TRBJ1-6
clone_size: many
v_call: TRBV6-6
d_call: -
cdr3_nt: TGTGCCAGCAGCTCCGGGACATTGGGATCACCCCTCCACTTT
cdr3_aa: CASSSGTLGSPLHF

j_call: TRBJ2-7
clone_size: few
v_call: TRBV29-1
d_call: TRBD1
cdr3_nt: TGCAGCGTTGAAGAGATAGACAGGGGCGGCCAAGAGCAGTACTTC
cdr3_aa: CSVEEIDRGGQEQYF

j_call: TRBJ1-5
clone_size: many
v_call: TRBV3-1
d_call: -
cdr3_nt: TGTGCCAGCAGCCCCGGGCGGCGCGAGCCCCAGCATTTT
cdr3_aa: CASSPGRREPQHF

j_call: TRBJ2-1
clone_size: few
v_call: TRBV7-8
d_call: TRBD1
cdr3_nt: TGTGCCAGCAGCTTAGCGTGGGGCAGGGGGTTCAATGAGCAGTTCTTC
cdr3_aa: CASSLAWGRGFNEQFF

j_call: TRBJ2-6
clone_size: many
v_call: TRBV12-5
d_call: TRBD1
cdr3_nt: TGTGCTAGTGTCCAGGCAGGGGGTTTCTCTGGGGCCAACGTCCTGACTTTC
cdr3_aa: CASVQAGGFSGANVLTF

j_call: TRBJ1-2
clone_size: -
v_call: TRBV4-2
d_call: TRBD1
cdr3_nt: TGTGCCAGCAGCCCCCGGGACAGGGGGTCCTCCTATGGCTACACCTTC
cdr3_aa: CASSPRDRGSSYGYTF

j_call: TRBJ1-4
clone_size: many
v_call: TRBV5-1
d_call: -
cdr3_nt: TGCGCCAGCAGCTTGGAAGGGACGGGTAATGAAAAACTGTTTTTT
cdr3_aa: CASSLEGTGNEKLFF

j_call: TRBJ1-6
clone_size: many
v_call: TRBV12-3/TRBV12-4
d_call: TRBD1
cdr3_nt: TGTGCCAGCAGTTTGGGACAGGGGGGAAATTCACCCCTCCACTTT
cdr3_aa: CASSLGQGGNSPLHF

j_call: TRBJ1-5
clone_size: -
v_call: TRBV12-3/TRBV12-4
d_call: -
cdr3_nt: TGTGCCAGCAGGATCGGGGATAGCAATCAGCCCCAGCATTTT
cdr3_aa: CASRIGDSNQPQHF

j_call: TRBJ2-3
clone_size: many
v_call: TRBV29-1
d_call: -
cdr3_nt: TGCAGCGTTGAGTCTCGGGGGACTTTCACAGATACGCAGTATTTT
cdr3_aa: CSVESRGTFTDTQYF

j_call: TRBJ2-7
clone_size: many
v_call: TRBV28
d_call: -
cdr3_nt: TGTGCCAGCAACCCCCGGCCTGCGGACGAGCAGTACTTC
cdr3_aa: CASNPRPADEQYF

j_call: TRBJ2-3
clone_size: many
v_call: TRBV6-6
d_call: -
cdr3_nt: TGTGCCACCTTTTTTGCTAACGCGGATACGCAGTATTTT
cdr3_aa: CATFFANADTQYF

j_call: TRBJ2-7
clone_size: many
v_call: TRBV20-1
d_call: TRBD2
cdr3_nt: TGCAGTGCTAGGGGGGGGTTTGGGTCTCCTTTAGCAGAGCAGTACTTC
cdr3_aa: CSARGGFGSPLAEQYF

j_call: TRBJ1-4
clone_size: many
v_call: TRBV3-1
d_call: -
cdr3_nt: TGTGCCAGCAGCCAAATCGGGAGAGAGAATGAAAAACTGTTTTTT
cdr3_aa: CASSQIGRENEKLFF

j_call: TRBJ2-1
clone_size: many
v_call: TRBV12-3/TRBV12-4
d_call: -
cdr3_nt: TGTGCCAGCAGTTTATCGGGGAATTACAATGAGCAGTTCTTC
cdr3_aa: CASSLSGNYNEQFF

j_call: TRBJ2-1
clone_size: -
v_call: TRBV5-6
d_call: -
cdr3_nt: TGTGCCAGCAGCTTGAAAAGGTACAATGAGCAGTTCTTC
cdr3_aa: CASSLKRYNEQFF

j_call: TRBJ1-6
clone_size: few
v_call: TRBV20-1
d_call: -
cdr3_nt: TGCAGTGCTACTCATCCACCCCTCAACTTT
cdr3_aa: CSATHPPLNF

j_call: TRBJ2-1
clone_size: many
v_call: TRBV20-1
d_call: -
cdr3_nt: TGCAGTGCTCCAAAAACAGGGACCTATACCTACAATGAGCAGTTCTTC
cdr3_aa: CSAPKTGTYTYNEQFF

j_call: TRBJ2-5
clone_size: many
v_call: TRBV24-1
d_call: -
cdr3_nt: TGTGCCACCAGTACCGACCGAACAGATAACAAAGAGACCCAGTACTTC
cdr3_aa: CATSTDRTDNKETQYF

j_call: TRBJ2-2
clone_size: many
v_call: TRBV20-1
d_call: -
cdr3_nt: TGCAGTGCAACAGGACGGCCCTACACCGGGGAGCTGTTTTTT
cdr3_aa: CSATGRPYTGELFF

j_call: TRBJ1-2
clone_size: -
v_call: TRBV12-5
d_call: -
cdr3_nt: TGTGCTAGTGGCTTGACAGAGAACTATGGCTACACCTTC
cdr3_aa: CASGLTENYGYTF

j_call: TRBJ1-2
clone_size: many
v_call: TRBV5-1
d_call: TRBD1
cdr3_nt: TGCGCCAGCAGCTTGGCCGGGACAGCTTCATACCTTGTCTATGGCTACACCTTC
cdr3_aa: CASSLAGTASYLVYGYTF

j_call: TRBJ1-1
clone_size: many
v_call: TRBV12-5
d_call: TRBD1
cdr3_nt: TGTGCTAGTGGTTTGAGACAGGGGTCTGAAGCTTTCTTT
cdr3_aa: CASGLRQGSEAFF

j_call: TRBJ1-5
clone_size: -
v_call: TRBV20-1
d_call: -
cdr3_nt: TGCAGTGCTAGCAAAGCGGCCCCATGGGATAATCAGCCCCAGAATTTT
cdr3_aa: CSASKAAPWDNQPQNF

j_call: TRBJ1-5
clone_size: few
v_call: TRBV20-1
d_call: TRBD1
cdr3_nt: TGCAGTGCTAGAGATCTAGTGACAGGGGGCAATCAGCCCCAGAATTTT
cdr3_aa: CSARDLVTGGNQPQNF

j_call: TRBJ1-1
clone_size: many
v_call: TRBV20-1
d_call: TRBD1
cdr3_nt: TGCAGTGCTAGAGATTGGGGCAGGGGGGGTTCTGAAGCTTTCTTT
cdr3_aa: CSARDWGRGGSEAFF

j_call: TRBJ1-2
clone_size: few
v_call: TRBV5-1
d_call: TRBD1
cdr3_nt: TGCGCCAGCAGCTTGGGGGACAGGATGGACGGCTACACCTTC
cdr3_aa: CASSLGDRMDGYTF

j_call: TRBJ2-1
clone_size: many
v_call: TRBV4-1
d_call: TRBD2
cdr3_nt: TGCGCCAGCAGCCAAGAGGCACTAGCGGGGGGGCCAGGGTTTGATGAGCAGTTCTTC
cdr3_aa: CASSQEALAGGPGFDEQFF

j_call: TRBJ1-1
clone_size: many
v_call: TRBV5-4
d_call: TRBD1
cdr3_nt: TGTGCCAGCAGCTTGGATTCTTGGCAGGGGGCTGTCGAAGCTTTCTTT
cdr3_aa: CASSLDSWQGAVEAFF

j_call: TRBJ2-5
clone_size: many
v_call: TRBV7-2
d_call: TRBD2
cdr3_nt: TGTGCCAGCAGCTTAGGGGGGACTAGCGGGGTACAAGAGACCCAGTACTTC
cdr3_aa: CASSLGGTSGVQETQYF

j_call: TRBJ2-7
clone_size: many
v_call: TRBV10-3
d_call: -
cdr3_nt: TGTGCCATCAGTGAGTCTAGGTCCTCCTACGAGCAGTACTTC
cdr3_aa: CAISESRSSYEQYF

j_call: TRBJ2-3
clone_size: many
v_call: TRBV20-1
d_call: TRBD2
cdr3_nt: TGCAGTGGGGGACTAGCCAAAGATACGCAGTATTTT
cdr3_aa: CSGGLAKDTQYF

j_call: TRBJ2-4
clone_size: many
v_call: TRBV20-1
d_call: TRBD2
cdr3_nt: TGCAGTGCTATCCAACGGGGACTAGCGGGGGCGAACGGAAACATTCAGTACTTC
cdr3_aa: CSAIQRGLAGANGNIQYF

j_call: TRBJ2-3
clone_size: many
v_call: TRBV7-9
d_call: -
cdr3_nt: TGTGCCAGCAGTCCTCCCGGGGTGAGCACAGATACGCAGTATTTT
cdr3_aa: CASSPPGVSTDTQYF

j_call: TRBJ2-3
clone_size: many
v_call: TRBV5-1
d_call: TRBD2
cdr3_nt: TGCGCCAGCAGCCTTCTAGCGGGGACCTCAGATACGCAGTATTTT
cdr3_aa: CASSLLAGTSDTQYF

j_call: TRBJ1-6
clone_size: few
v_call: TRBV20-1
d_call: -
cdr3_nt: TGCAGTGCTAGCCCGGGGGTGGGGTATAATTCACCCCTCCACTTT
cdr3_aa: CSASPGVGYNSPLHF

j_call: TRBJ2-1
clone_size: many
v_call: TRBV7-9
d_call: TRBD1
cdr3_nt: TGTGCCAGCAGCCCCCGGACAGGGGGCTCCTACAATGAGCAGTTCTTC
cdr3_aa: CASSPRTGGSYNEQFF